The next 3 T cell receptor beta chains were all read from a single sample in a study of T cells in Graves' hyperthyroidism and ophthalmopathy. Amplified TCR beta CDR3 regions derived from RNA transcripts. HTBI primers were used for first-round RT-PCR of the TCR CDR3. Via MiXCR, TCRdb re-called the multiplex PCR reads, giving one row per CDR3 protein. The repertoire holds around 300,000 distinct CDR3 sequences, roughly 13% seen once, with roughly 7.7% in the top ten. Material: blood. The source of these receptors is a woman aged 40 to 50 with Graves' hyperthyroidism.

This sequence joins TRBV3-1 and TRBJ1-4; 7 nucleotides align to TRBD1. Germline V gene sequence: CDR1 LGHDT, CDR2 YNNKEL (reference sequence). V gave up 0 bases and J gave up 8 bases; unmatched junction bases: 6. There are 15 residues in the CDR3. The CDR3 reads CASSQEDRAREKLFF. Written as DNA, the CDR3 is TGTGCCAGCAGCCAAGAAGACAGGGCCCGAGAAAAACTGTTTTTT. The full variable domain, in which reference TRBV3-1 and TRBJ1-4 provide the parts outside the CDR3, is DTAVSQTPKYLVTQMGNDKSIKCEQNLGHDTMYWYKQDSKKFLKIMFSYNNKELIINETVPNRFSPKSPDKAHLNLHINSLELGDSAVYFCASSQEDRAREKLFFGSGTQLSVL.

This clonotype came up many times. The chain uses TRBV20-1 and TRBJ1-4; no definite D call. This CDR3 comprises 14 residues. V was trimmed by 6 bases and J by 8 bases, leaving 19 bases between them. CDR1 and CDR2 from the germline V gene are DFQATT and SNEGSKA (reference sequence). CDR3 region: CSATPLLIWEKLFF. The CDR3 DNA reads TGCAGTGCCACTCCCCTCCTTATTTGGGAAAAACTGTTTTTT.

The table lists this clonotype with many counts. This chain uses TRBV2 with TRBJ2-2; either TRBD1 or TRBD2 may supply D (6 bases each). V was trimmed by 10 bases and J by 0 bases, leaving 15 bases between them. Per the germline V gene, CDR1 is SNHLY and CDR2 is FYNNEI. This CDR3 contains 15 residues. CDR3 nucleotides: TGTGCCACCAGGGGAGCGGGCTCGAACACCGGGGAGCTGTTTTTT. This gives the protein CATRGAGSNTGELFF. The full variable domain, in which reference TRBV2 and TRBJ2-2 provide the parts outside the CDR3, is EPEVTQTPSHQVTQMGQEVILRCVPISNHLYFYWYRQILGQKVEFLVSFYNNEISEKSEIFDDQFSVERPDGSNFTLKIRSTKLEDSAMYFCATRGAGSNTGELFFGEGSRLTVL.